The clone carrying this T cell receptor beta chain was observed a handful of times. Its antigen remains unidentified. This entry comes from a study of T-cell memory formation after mild COVID-19. Whole-study context: The TCR clusters were mostly specific to one donor. Points from the study as a whole: Among clones contracting day 15 to 85, CD4/CD8 was balanced, whereas later expanders leaned CD4+. Some SARS-CoV-2-responding clones were already detected in memory before infection.

5'RACE with constant-segment primers built TCRalpha and TCRbeta cDNA libraries with UMIs. TCRdb used MiXCR to reprocess the 5' RACE reads, holding one entry per CDR3 protein. Counted here are roughly 100,000 distinct CDR3 sequences, approximately 15% occurring once; the ten biggest clones make up around 28%. This CDR3 comprises 14 residues. V was cut by 6 bases and J by 2 bases, with 14 bases left in between. V and J are TRBV12-3 or TRBV12-4 and TRBJ2-7; D gene ambiguous. The sample taken for sequencing was PBMCs or a T cell subset sorted from them (not recorded which). The sequence was collected from an adult woman who had mild COVID-19 (a few samples of this study predate the infection). Cell type and time point are not known. This CDR3 reads CASSGPSSPYEQYF. The CDR3, as DNA: TGTGCCAGCAGCGGGCCATCCAGCCCCTACGAGCAGTACTTC.